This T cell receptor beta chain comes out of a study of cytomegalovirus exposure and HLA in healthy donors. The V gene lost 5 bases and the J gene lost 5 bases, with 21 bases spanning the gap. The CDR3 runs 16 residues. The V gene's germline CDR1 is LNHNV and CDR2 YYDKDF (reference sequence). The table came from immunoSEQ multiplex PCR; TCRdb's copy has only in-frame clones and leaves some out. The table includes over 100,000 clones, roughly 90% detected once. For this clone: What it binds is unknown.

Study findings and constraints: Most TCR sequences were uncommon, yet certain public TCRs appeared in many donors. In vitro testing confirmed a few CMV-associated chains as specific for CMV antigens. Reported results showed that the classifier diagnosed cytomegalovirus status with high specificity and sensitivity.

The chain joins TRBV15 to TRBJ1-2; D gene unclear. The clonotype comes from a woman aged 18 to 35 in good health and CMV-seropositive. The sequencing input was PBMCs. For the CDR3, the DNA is TGTGCCACCAGCCAACCAATTGGGATACGGAGGTATGGCTACACCTTC. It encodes CATSQPIGIRRYGYTF.